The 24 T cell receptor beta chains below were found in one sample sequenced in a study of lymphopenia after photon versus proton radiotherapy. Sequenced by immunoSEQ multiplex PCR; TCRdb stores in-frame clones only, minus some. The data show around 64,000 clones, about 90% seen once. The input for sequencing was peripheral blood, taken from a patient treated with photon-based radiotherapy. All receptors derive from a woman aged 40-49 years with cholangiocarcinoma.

CDR3 sequence: CASSIRGFMNTEAFF. CDR3 in DNA: TGTGCCAGCAGCATTCGGGGTTTTATGAACACTGAAGCTTTCTTT. The chain has TRBV5-4 and TRBJ1-1; D is unclear. The CDR3 has 15 amino acids. The germline V and J ends were trimmed by 4 bases and 0 bases, with 13 bases remaining between them. The germline V gene has CDR1 SGHNT and CDR2 YYREEE (reference sequence).

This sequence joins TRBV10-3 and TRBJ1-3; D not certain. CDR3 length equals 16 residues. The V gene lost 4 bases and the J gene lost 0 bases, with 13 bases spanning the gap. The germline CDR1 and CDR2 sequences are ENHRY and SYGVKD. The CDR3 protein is CAISGGQPSSGNTIYF. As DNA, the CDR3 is TGTGCCATCAGTGGTGGTCAGCCGAGCTCTGGAAACACCATATATTTT.

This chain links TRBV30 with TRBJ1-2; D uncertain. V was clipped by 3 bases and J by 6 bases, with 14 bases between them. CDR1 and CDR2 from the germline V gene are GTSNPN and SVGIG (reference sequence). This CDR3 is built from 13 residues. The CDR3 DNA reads TGTGCCTGGAGCGCCGCGCTCCGAAATGGCTACACCTTC. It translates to CAWSAALRNGYTF.

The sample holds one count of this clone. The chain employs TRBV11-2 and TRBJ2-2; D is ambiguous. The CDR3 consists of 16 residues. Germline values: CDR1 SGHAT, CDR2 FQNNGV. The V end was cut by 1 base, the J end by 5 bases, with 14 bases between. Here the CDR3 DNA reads TGTGCCAGCAGCTTAGGGGTCTCAATCGGTACCGGGGAGCTGTTTTTT. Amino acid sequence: CASSLGVSIGTGELFF.

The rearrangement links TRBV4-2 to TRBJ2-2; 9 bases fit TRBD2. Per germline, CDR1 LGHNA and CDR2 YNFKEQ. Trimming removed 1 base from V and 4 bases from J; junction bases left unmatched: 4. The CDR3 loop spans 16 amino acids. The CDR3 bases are TGTGCCAGCAGCCAAGGGGCGGGAGGGCCCACCGGGGAGCTGTTTTTT. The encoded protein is CASSQGAGGPTGELFF.

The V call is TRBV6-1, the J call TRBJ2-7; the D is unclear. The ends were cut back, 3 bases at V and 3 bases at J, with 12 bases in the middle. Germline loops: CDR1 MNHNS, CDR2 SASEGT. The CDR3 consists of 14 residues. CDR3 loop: CASSDSASVYEQYF. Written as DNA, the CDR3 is TGTGCCAGCAGTGACTCCGCCTCAGTCTACGAGCAGTACTTC.

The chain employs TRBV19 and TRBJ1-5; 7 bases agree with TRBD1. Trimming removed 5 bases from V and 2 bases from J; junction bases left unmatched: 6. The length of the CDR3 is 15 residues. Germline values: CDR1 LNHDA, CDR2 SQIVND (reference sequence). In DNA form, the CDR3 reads TGTGCCAGTAGTCCAGGGACAGTCGGCAATCAGCCCCAGCATTTT. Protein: CASSPGTVGNQPQHF.

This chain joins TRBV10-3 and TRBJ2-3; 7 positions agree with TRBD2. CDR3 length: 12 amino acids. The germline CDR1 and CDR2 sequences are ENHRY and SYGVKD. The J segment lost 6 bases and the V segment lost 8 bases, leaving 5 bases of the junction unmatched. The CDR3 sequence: CAIGRAEDTQYF. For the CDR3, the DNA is TGTGCCATCGGGAGGGCAGAGGATACGCAGTATTTT.

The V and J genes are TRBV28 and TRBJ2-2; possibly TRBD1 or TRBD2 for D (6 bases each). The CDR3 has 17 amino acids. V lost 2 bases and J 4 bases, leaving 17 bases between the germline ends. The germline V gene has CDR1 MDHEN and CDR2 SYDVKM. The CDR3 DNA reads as TGTGCCAGCAGTTTAGGAGGGGGAGCCCGGGGCACCGGGGAGCTGTTTTTT. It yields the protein CASSLGGGARGTGELFF.

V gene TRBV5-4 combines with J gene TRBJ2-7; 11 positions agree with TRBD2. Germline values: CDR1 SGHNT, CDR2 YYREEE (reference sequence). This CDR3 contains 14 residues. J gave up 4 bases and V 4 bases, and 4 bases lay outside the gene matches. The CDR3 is CASSPTSGAYEQYF. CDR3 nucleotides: TGTGCCAGCAGCCCGACTAGCGGGGCGTACGAGCAGTACTTC.

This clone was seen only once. The CDR3 DNA is TGTGCCAGCAGCCGGGGACGGGATATGAATGAAAAACTGTTTTTT. It yields the protein CASSRGRDMNEKLFF. The chain recombines TRBV4-2 with TRBJ1-4, with TRBD1 as a possible D gene (5 bases). V gave up 4 bases and J gave up 5 bases, with 14 bases separating them. This CDR3 comprises 15 residues. CDR1 and CDR2 (germline): LGHNA, YNFKEQ.

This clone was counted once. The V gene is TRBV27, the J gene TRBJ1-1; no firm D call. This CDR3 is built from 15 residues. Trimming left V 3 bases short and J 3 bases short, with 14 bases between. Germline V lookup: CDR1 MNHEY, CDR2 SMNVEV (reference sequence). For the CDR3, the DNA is TGTGCCAGCAGTTTGCTCCCAGGACTGGACACTGAAGCTTTCTTT. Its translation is CASSLLPGLDTEAFF.

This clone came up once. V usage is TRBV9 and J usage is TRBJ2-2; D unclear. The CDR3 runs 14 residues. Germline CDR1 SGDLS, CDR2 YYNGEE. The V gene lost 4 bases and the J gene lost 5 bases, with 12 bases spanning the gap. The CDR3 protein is CASSPSDGTGELFF. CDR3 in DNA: TGTGCCAGCAGCCCAAGCGACGGTACCGGGGAGCTGTTTTTT.

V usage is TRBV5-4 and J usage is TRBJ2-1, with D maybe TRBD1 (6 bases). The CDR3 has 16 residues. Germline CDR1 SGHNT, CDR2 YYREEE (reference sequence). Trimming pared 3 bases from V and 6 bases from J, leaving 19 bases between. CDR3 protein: CASSSGQWVVGNEQFF. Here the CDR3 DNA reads TGTGCCAGCAGCTCCGGACAGTGGGTCGTCGGCAATGAGCAGTTCTTC. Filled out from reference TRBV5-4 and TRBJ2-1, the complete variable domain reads ETGVTQSPTHLIKTRGQQVTLRCSSQSGHNTVSWYQQALGQGPQFIFQYYREEENGRGNFPPRFSGLQFPNYSSELNVNALELDDSALYLCASSSGQWVVGNEQFFGPGTRLTVL.

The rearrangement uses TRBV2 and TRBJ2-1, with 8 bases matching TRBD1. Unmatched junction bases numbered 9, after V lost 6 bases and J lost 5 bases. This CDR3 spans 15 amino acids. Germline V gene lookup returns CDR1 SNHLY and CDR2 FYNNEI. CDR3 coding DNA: TGTGCCAGCAGGATAGGGACAGGTCAAGACAATGAGCAGTTCTTC. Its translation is CASRIGTGQDNEQFF.

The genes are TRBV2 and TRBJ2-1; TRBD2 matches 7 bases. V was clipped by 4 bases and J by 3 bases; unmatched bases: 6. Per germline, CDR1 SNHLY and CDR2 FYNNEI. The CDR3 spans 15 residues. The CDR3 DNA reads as TGTGCCAGCAGTGGAGAAGCGGGGAACTACAATGAGCAGTTCTTC. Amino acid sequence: CASSGEAGNYNEQFF.

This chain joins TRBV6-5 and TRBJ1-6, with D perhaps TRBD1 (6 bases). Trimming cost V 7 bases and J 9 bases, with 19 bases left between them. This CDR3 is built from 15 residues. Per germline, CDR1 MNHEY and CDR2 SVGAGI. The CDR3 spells CASTRTGGIGSPLHF. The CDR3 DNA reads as TGTGCCAGCACCAGAACCGGGGGCATAGGTTCACCCCTCCACTTT.

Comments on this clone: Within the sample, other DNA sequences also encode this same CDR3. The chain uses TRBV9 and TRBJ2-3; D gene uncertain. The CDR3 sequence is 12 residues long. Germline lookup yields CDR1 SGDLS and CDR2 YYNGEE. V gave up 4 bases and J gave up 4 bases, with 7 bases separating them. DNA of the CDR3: TGTGCCAGCAGCCCCGGCCCAGATACGCAGTATTTT. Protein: CASSPGPDTQYF.

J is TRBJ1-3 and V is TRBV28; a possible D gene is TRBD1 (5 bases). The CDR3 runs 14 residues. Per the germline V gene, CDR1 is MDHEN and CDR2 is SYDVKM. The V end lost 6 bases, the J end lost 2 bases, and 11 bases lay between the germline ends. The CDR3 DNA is TGTGCCAGCAGCCCCGGGGGTCCTGGAAACACCATATATTTT. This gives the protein CASSPGGPGNTIYF.

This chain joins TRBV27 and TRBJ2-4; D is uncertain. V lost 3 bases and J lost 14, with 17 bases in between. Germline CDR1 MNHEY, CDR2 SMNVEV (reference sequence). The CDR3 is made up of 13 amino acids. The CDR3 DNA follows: TGTGCCAGCAGTTTCTCCCCCGCCGAGGTTGAGTACTTC. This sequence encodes CASSFSPAEVEYF.

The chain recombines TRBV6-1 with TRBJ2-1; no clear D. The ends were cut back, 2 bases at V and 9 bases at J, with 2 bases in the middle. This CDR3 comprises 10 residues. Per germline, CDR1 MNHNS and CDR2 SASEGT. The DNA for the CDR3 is TGTGCCAGCAGTGAATTTGAGCAGTTCTTC. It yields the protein CASSEFEQFF.

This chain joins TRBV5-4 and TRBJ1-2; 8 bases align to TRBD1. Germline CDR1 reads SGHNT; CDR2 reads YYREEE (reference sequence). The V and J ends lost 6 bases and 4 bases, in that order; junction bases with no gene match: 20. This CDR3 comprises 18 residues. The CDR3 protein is CASTRQPTGGRAAYGYTF. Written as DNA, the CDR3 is TGTGCCAGCACTCGACAACCAACAGGGGGGAGAGCAGCCTATGGCTACACCTTC.

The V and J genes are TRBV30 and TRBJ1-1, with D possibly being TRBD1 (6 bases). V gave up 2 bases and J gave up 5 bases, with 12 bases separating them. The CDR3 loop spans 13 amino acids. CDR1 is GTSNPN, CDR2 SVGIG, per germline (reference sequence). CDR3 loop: CAWSLGQGTEAFF. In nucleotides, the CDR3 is TGTGCCTGGAGTCTCGGCCAGGGGACTGAAGCTTTCTTT. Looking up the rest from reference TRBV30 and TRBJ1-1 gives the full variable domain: SQTIHQWPATLVQPVGSPLSLECTVEGTSNPNLYWYRQAAGRGLQLLFYSVGIGQISSEVPQNLSASRPQDRQFILSSKKLLLSDSGFYLCAWSLGQGTEAFFGQGTRLTVV.

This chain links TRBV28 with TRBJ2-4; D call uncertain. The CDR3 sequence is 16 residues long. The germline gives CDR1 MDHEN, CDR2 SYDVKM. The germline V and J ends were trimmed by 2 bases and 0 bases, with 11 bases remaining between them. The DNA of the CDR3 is TGTGCCAGCAGTTTAGGTGGCCTTACAGCCAAAAACATTCAGTACTTC. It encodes CASSLGGLTAKNIQYF.